This entry concerns a single T cell receptor beta chain. As yet, its antigen is unknown. The sample is drawn from a study of cytomegalovirus exposure and HLA in healthy donors. The CDR3 totals 13 residues. Germline values: CDR1 MNHEY, CDR2 SMNVEV (reference sequence). V was pared by 4 bases and J by 1 base, with 8 bases between. 13 Jbeta primers and 60 Vbeta primers were used for the PCR. In the study's own analysis: Per a later analysis, the number of unique TCR beta chains was 75 million to 90 million, of which around 10 million were shared. The protocol was immunoSEQ multiplex PCR, while the TCRdb copy is restricted to in-frame clones and leaves out a portion. Clone size and V and J calls were adopted from that table, with D and trimming inferred from the DNA. In the table there are around 160,000 clones, about 80% of which are singletons. At collection, donors were nominally healthy, but unrecorded immune exposures were probable.

Study-wide points: TCR sequences were mostly rare, though some public TCRs occurred in many donors.

The V gene is TRBV27, the J gene TRBJ2-7; D perhaps matches TRBD1 (5 bases). The receptor was derived from a man over 45 in good health and CMV-seropositive. Sequenced material: PBMCs. The CDR3 DNA follows: TGTGCCAGCAGTTCGGACACGTCCTACGAGCAGTACTTC. It codes for CASSSDTSYEQYF.